This entry lists 31 T cell receptor beta chains sequenced from one sample in a study of OX40 agonist ivuxolimab in advanced cancers. Clones were sequenced by immunoSEQ multiplex PCR, and TCRdb holds only the in-frame ones, with some missing. Counted here are roughly 90,000 clones, around 90% occurring once; the ten biggest clones make up 0.3% to 0.4%. Source: CD4+ or CD8+ T cells sorted from blood, taken in a trial of the OX40 agonist ivuxolimab. Every receptor here comes from an adult with an advanced solid tumor such as melanoma, head and neck, liver or kidney cancer.

The rearrangement links TRBV28 to TRBJ2-1; D is uncertain. Trimming pared 3 bases from V and 5 bases from J, leaving 8 bases between. This CDR3 has 13 residues. Germline-derived CDR1 and CDR2 are MDHEN and SYDVKM. DNA of the CDR3: TGTGCCAGCAGTTTTCCTACCAACAATGAGCAGTTCTTC. Translation gives CASSFPTNNEQFF.

The CDR3 is CASSYDGSAGNTIYF. The CDR3 DNA follows: TGTGCCAGCAGTTACGACGGTTCTGCTGGAAACACCATATATTTT. J is TRBJ1-3 and V is TRBV5-8; D is undetermined. The germline CDR1 and CDR2 sequences are SGHTS and YDEGEE. The CDR3 sequence is 15 residues long. Trimming cost V 5 bases and J 2 bases, with 14 bases left between them.

The rearrangement uses TRBV6-5 and TRBJ2-1; no clear D. Germline V gene data show CDR1 as MNHEY and CDR2 as SVGAGI. The CDR3 spans 14 residues. Between the trimmed V and J ends, which lost 4 bases and 8 bases, there was a span of 15 bases. CDR3 bases: TGTGCCAGCAGTTTCCAGGACCGAGTCCATGAGCAGTTCTTC. Encoded protein: CASSFQDRVHEQFF.

The rearrangement links TRBV5-6 to TRBJ1-4, with D unclear. Germline V gene data show CDR1 as SGHDT and CDR2 as YYEEEE. The CDR3 contains 16 residues. Trimming took 0 bases from V and 0 from J, leaving 9 bases between them. The DNA of the CDR3 is TGTGCCAGCAGCTTGGAATTAGGTGCAACTAATGAAAAACTGTTTTTT. Encoded protein: CASSLELGATNEKLFF.

J is TRBJ1-5 and V is TRBV10-3; no clear D gene. Germline CDR1 is ENHRY and CDR2 is SYGVKD. CDR3 length equals 13 residues. Trimming pared 6 bases from V and 4 bases from J, leaving 10 bases between. The CDR3 protein is CAIRLHLNQPQHF. DNA of the CDR3: TGTGCCATCAGATTACACCTAAATCAGCCCCAGCATTTT.

This chain links TRBV5-1 with TRBJ1-2; 7 bases align to TRBD1. The V gene's germline CDR1 is SGHRS and CDR2 YFSETQ. The CDR3 is made up of 13 amino acids. Germline trimming cut 4 bases from V and 7 bases from J; bases unmatched to any gene: 7. This CDR3 reads CASSPDRVGGYTF. CDR3 sequence (DNA): TGCGCCAGCAGCCCAGACAGGGTTGGTGGCTACACCTTC.

This clone was seen a single time. The chain employs TRBV28 and TRBJ1-3; the D is unclear. The CDR3 spans 12 residues. Germline CDR1 is MDHEN and CDR2 is SYDVKM. V lost 5 bases and J 1 base, leaving 3 bases between the germline ends. This CDR3 reads CASSGSGNTIYF. CDR3 nucleotides: TGTGCCAGCAGTGGATCTGGAAACACCATATATTTT.

The CDR3 bases are TGTGCCAGCCTAGCCCCGGGACAGGGCTCCGAGCAGTACTTC. It is translated as CASLAPGQGSEQYF. The chain uses TRBV5-5 and TRBJ2-7; 9 nucleotides agree with TRBD1. Germline trimming cut 7 bases from V and 6 bases from J; bases unmatched to any gene: 11. This CDR3 is 14 amino acids long. The germline CDR1 and CDR2 sequences are SGHKS and YYEKEE (reference sequence). The variable domain in full, completed from reference TRBV5-5 and TRBJ2-7, reads DAGVTQSPTHLIKTRGQQVTLRCSPISGHKSVSWYQQVLGQGPQFIFQYYEKEERGRGNFPDRFSARQFPNYSSELNVNALLLGDSALYLCASLAPGQGSEQYFGPGTRLTVT.

This chain joins TRBV6-6 and TRBJ2-7; 7 bases align to TRBD1. This CDR3 region has 15 residues. Germline-derived CDR1 and CDR2 are MNHNY and SVGAGI (reference sequence). J was trimmed by 4 bases and V by 4 bases; bases with no gene match: 10. Written as DNA, the CDR3 is TGTGCCAGCAGTTCCCCGTCAGGGGGTCGGTACGAGCAGTACTTC. Translated, it gives CASSSPSGGRYEQYF.

The rearrangement links TRBV18 to TRBJ2-3; no clear D. The V gene's germline CDR1 is KGHSH and CDR2 LQKENI. V was clipped by 3 bases and J by 0 bases, with 7 bases between them. The CDR3 totals 14 residues. CDR3 coding DNA: TGTGCCAGCTCACCCTTAGAAAGCACAGATACGCAGTATTTT. Translated, it gives CASSPLESTDTQYF.

This sequence joins TRBV7-9 and TRBJ1-1, with unresolved D. CDR3 length: 14 amino acids. Germline CDR1 SEHNR, CDR2 FQNEAQ (reference sequence). Trimming removed 2 bases at V and 2 bases at J, with 9 bases between. This CDR3 is CASSLSSRNTEAFF. In DNA, the CDR3 is TGTGCCAGCAGCTTATCATCCCGCAACACTGAAGCTTTCTTT. Full variable domain (rest looked up from reference TRBV7-9 and TRBJ1-1): DTGVSQNPRHKITKRGQNVTFRCDPISEHNRLYWYRQTLGQGPEFLTYFQNEAQLEKSRLLSDRFSAERPKGSFSTLEIQRTEQGDSAMYLCASSLSSRNTEAFFGQGTRLTVV.

Only one count was recorded for this clone. V is TRBV19 and J is TRBJ2-1; TRBD2 aligns across 10 bases. With 4 bases clipped from V and 4 bases from J, the junction kept 7 bases outside the gene matches. The CDR3 loop spans 16 amino acids. CDR1 is LNHDA and CDR2 is SQIVND in the germline V gene (reference sequence). The CDR3 loop reads CASSTDGTSVYNEQFF. The CDR3 DNA reads as TGTGCCAGTAGTACCGACGGGACTAGCGTTTACAATGAGCAGTTCTTC.

The rearrangement uses TRBV6-1 and TRBJ2-2; 16 nucleotides match TRBD2. CDR3 size: 15 residues. CDR1 and CDR2 from the germline V gene are MNHNS and SASEGT. The ends lost 6 bases at V and 6 bases at J; junction bases unmatched: 1. The CDR3 spells CASRGLAGGPGELFF. CDR3 nucleotides: TGTGCCAGCAGGGGACTAGCGGGAGGGCCCGGGGAGCTGTTTTTT.

In this sample, this clone turned up once. The chain recombines TRBV5-1 with TRBJ2-3; 10 nucleotides line up with TRBD2. The CDR3 totals 15 residues. Trimming removed 5 bases from V and 4 bases from J; junction bases left unmatched: 7. CDR1 SGHRS and CDR2 YFSETQ come from the germline V gene. The CDR3 loop reads CASRHLAGVSDTQYF. DNA for the CDR3: TGCGCCAGCAGACATCTAGCGGGAGTATCAGATACGCAGTATTTT.

This chain uses TRBV6-6 with TRBJ2-1; 10 nucleotides match TRBD2. CDR3 size: 16 residues. V trimming: 5 bases; J trimming: 2 bases; junction bases outside the gene matches: 6. Germline V gives CDR1 MNHNY, CDR2 SVGAGI (reference sequence). Written as DNA, the CDR3 is TGTGCCAGCAGTCACTTAGCGGGAGGTACCTACAATGAGCAGTTCTTC. This codes for CASSHLAGGTYNEQFF.

The V gene is TRBV28, the J gene TRBJ2-5; a possible D gene is TRBD1 (6 bases). CDR3 length: 15 residues. Trimming took 5 bases from V and 4 from J, leaving 17 bases between them. Per germline, CDR1 MDHEN and CDR2 SYDVKM. The DNA for the CDR3 is TGTGCCAGCAGTCCTGGGGGCAATATGGGAGAGACCCAGTACTTC. Translation: CASSPGGNMGETQYF.

The CDR3 bases are TGTGCCAGCAGTTTATCCCATCCCGGGACAGGGGGGGGCTACACCTTC. This codes for CASSLSHPGTGGGYTF. The chain couples TRBV27 to TRBJ1-2, with 11 bases lining up with TRBD1. This CDR3 spans 16 amino acids. V shed 0 bases and J 8 bases; nucleotides not matched to a gene: 8. Germline-derived CDR1 and CDR2 are MNHEY and SMNVEV (reference sequence).

This clone appeared a single time. J is TRBJ1-3 and V is TRBV19; a possible D gene is TRBD1 (6 bases). Germline CDR1 is LNHDA and CDR2 is SQIVND (reference sequence). CDR3 length: 16 residues. V lost 5 bases and J lost 4, with 18 bases in between. The CDR3, as DNA: TGTGCCAGTAGTGTTGCGGCGGGACACCGCGGAAACACCATATATTTT. Translated: CASSVAAGHRGNTIYF.

J is TRBJ1-2 and V is TRBV28; D possibly corresponds to TRBD1 (6 bases). Germline V CDR1 and CDR2: MDHEN, SYDVKM. CDR3 size: 15 residues. The V end was cut by 6 bases, the J end by 9 bases, with 23 bases between. The CDR3 loop is CASSPRTERTWRYTF. CDR3 bases: TGTGCCAGCAGCCCTAGGACAGAGAGGACTTGGCGCTACACCTTC.

The chain carries TRBV5-1 and TRBJ2-1; 10 nucleotides match TRBD2. J was trimmed by 7 bases and V by 4 bases; bases with no gene match: 8. The CDR3 is 15 amino acids. Germline lookup yields CDR1 SGHRS and CDR2 YFSETQ. CDR3 in amino acids: CASSITSGKRNEQFF. The CDR3 DNA sequence: TGCGCCAGCAGCATAACTAGCGGGAAAAGGAATGAGCAGTTCTTC. Drawing the rest from reference TRBV5-1 and TRBJ2-1, the complete variable domain is KAGVTQTPRYLIKTRGQQVTLSCSPISGHRSVSWYQQTPGQGLQFLFEYFSETQRNKGNFPGRFSGRQFSNSRSEMNVSTLELGDSALYLCASSITSGKRNEQFFGPGTRLTVL.

This chain links TRBV23-1 with TRBJ1-5; 11 bases map to TRBD1. Being an ORF, TRBV23-1 has a function that is uncertain. This CDR3 region has 19 residues. V shed 3 bases, J shed 5 bases, and the junction held 15 bases outside the gene matches. The CDR3 reads CASSQEPGQGVANHQPQHF. CDR3 sequence (DNA): TGCGCCAGCAGTCAGGAGCCGGGACAGGGGGTGGCCAATCATCAGCCCCAGCATTTT.

J is TRBJ2-1 and V is TRBV5-4; D uncertain. Trimming removed 4 bases from V and 4 bases from J, with 9 bases in between. The CDR3 sequence is 13 residues long. CDR1 is SGHNT and CDR2 is YYREEE in the germline V gene (reference sequence). DNA for the CDR3: TGTGCCAGCAGCCCAACTCGGTACAATGAGCAGTTCTTC. As protein: CASSPTRYNEQFF.

This clone is a singleton in its sample. This chain uses TRBV9 with TRBJ2-1; 8 positions agree with TRBD2. This CDR3 is 17 amino acids long. From germline, CDR1 is SGDLS and CDR2 YYNGEE. With 4 bases clipped from V and 0 bases from J, the junction kept 9 bases outside the gene matches. Written as DNA, the CDR3 is TGTGCCAGCAGCCCCCGACTAGCGATTAGCTCCTACAATGAGCAGTTCTTC. This sequence encodes CASSPRLAISSYNEQFF.

The chain has TRBV2 and TRBJ2-1, with TRBD1 identical over 7 bases. Germline CDR1 SNHLY, CDR2 FYNNEI. V was pared by 7 bases and J by 9 bases, with 9 bases of the junction left unmatched. CDR3 length equals 13 residues. The CDR3 loop is CASKAQGIGEQFF. The CDR3 DNA reads as TGTGCCAGCAAAGCACAGGGGATTGGTGAGCAGTTCTTC.

V and J are TRBV2 and TRBJ2-3, with D maybe TRBD1 (6 bases). Trimming stripped 2 bases from V and 7 bases from J, with 13 bases between. Germline V gives CDR1 SNHLY, CDR2 FYNNEI. The CDR3 covers 14 residues. Here the CDR3 reads CASSETTGSNTQYF. CDR3 sequence (DNA): TGTGCCAGCAGTGAAACTACAGGGTCGAATACGCAGTATTTT.

This clone was recorded only once. The chain uses TRBV10-3 and TRBJ1-6, with 7 bases lining up with TRBD1. V lost 4 bases to trimming and J lost 9 bases; unmatched junction nucleotides: 9. The CDR3 is 15 amino acids. Looked up from germline, CDR1 is ENHRY and CDR2 is SYGVKD. For the CDR3, the DNA is TGTGCCATCAGTGGGAGACAGGGCTGGAGTTCACCCCTCCACTTT. Its protein is CAISGRQGWSSPLHF.

V usage is TRBV28 and J usage is TRBJ2-3, with D possibly TRBD1 on 6 matching bases. This CDR3 has 14 amino acids. V dropped 7 bases and J dropped 3 bases, with 14 bases sitting between them. The germline CDR1 and CDR2 sequences are MDHEN and SYDVKM. The chain's CDR3 is CASKIGGVTDTQYF. In DNA, the CDR3 is TGTGCCAGCAAGATAGGGGGAGTTACAGATACGCAGTATTTT.

The chain joins TRBV5-5 to TRBJ2-1; 8 nucleotides align to TRBD2. Germline loops: CDR1 SGHKS, CDR2 YYEKEE (reference sequence). V lost 0 bases, J lost 10 bases, and 9 bases stayed unmatched. CDR3 length: 15 amino acids. The CDR3 reads CASSLGLARANEQFF. CDR3 in DNA: TGTGCCAGCAGCTTGGGACTAGCGCGAGCAAACGAGCAGTTCTTC.

A single count supports this clone. The gene calls are TRBV7-3 and TRBJ1-5; a weak D match, TRBD1 (5 bases). Germline lookup yields CDR1 SGHTA and CDR2 FQGTGA. Trimming cost V 8 bases and J 7 bases, with 30 bases left between them. This CDR3 has 18 residues. CDR3 nucleotide sequence: TGTGCCAGCTTCAAAGCCGGACAACGGACCTTGAAAATACAGCCCCAGCATTTT. The encoded protein is CASFKAGQRTLKIQPQHF.

The chain carries TRBV18 and TRBJ2-7, with 8 bases identical to TRBD1. Germline V CDR1 and CDR2: KGHSH, LQKENI. The CDR3 is 14 residues long. J was trimmed by 3 bases and V by 5 bases; bases with no gene match: 6. The CDR3 loop is CASSAGTGSYEQYF. CDR3 DNA sequence: TGTGCCAGCTCAGCCGGGACAGGAAGCTACGAGCAGTACTTC.

The chain joins TRBV2 to TRBJ2-7; 13 positions agree with TRBD2. This CDR3 region has 15 residues. After removal of 4 bases from V and 6 bases from J, the junction contained 6 bases not matched to a gene. Per germline, CDR1 SNHLY and CDR2 FYNNEI. The CDR3 is CASSGGLAGRGEQYF. CDR3 coding DNA: TGTGCCAGCAGTGGGGGACTAGCGGGAAGAGGCGAGCAGTACTTC.